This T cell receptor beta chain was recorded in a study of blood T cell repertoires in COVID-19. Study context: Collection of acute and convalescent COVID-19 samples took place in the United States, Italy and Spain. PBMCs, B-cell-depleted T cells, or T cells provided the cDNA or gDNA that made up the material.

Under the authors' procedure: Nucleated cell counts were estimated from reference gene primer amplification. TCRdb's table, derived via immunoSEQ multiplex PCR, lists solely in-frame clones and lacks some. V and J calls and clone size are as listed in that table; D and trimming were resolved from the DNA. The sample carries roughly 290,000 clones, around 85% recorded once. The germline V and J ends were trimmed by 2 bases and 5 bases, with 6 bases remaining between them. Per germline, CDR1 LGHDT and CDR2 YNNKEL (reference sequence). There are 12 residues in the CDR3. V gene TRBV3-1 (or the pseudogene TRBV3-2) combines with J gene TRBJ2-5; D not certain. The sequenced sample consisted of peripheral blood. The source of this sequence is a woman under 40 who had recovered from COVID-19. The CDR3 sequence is CASSQSRETQYF. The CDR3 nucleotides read TGTGCCAGCAGCCAATCTCGTGAGACCCAGTACTTC.